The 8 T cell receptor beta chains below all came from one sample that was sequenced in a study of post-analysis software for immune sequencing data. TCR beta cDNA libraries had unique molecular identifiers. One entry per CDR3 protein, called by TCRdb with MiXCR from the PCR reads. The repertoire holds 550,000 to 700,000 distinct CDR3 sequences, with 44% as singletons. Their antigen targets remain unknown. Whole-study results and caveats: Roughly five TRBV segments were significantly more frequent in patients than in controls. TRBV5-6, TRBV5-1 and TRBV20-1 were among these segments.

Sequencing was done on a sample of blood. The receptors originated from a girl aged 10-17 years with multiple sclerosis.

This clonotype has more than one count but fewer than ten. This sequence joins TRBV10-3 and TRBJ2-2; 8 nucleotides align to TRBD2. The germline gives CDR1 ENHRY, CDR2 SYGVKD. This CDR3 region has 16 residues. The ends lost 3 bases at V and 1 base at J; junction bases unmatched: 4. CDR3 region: CAISDVSGVNTGELFF. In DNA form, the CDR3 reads TGTGCCATCAGTGATGTTAGCGGGGTGAACACCGGGGAGCTGTTTTTT.

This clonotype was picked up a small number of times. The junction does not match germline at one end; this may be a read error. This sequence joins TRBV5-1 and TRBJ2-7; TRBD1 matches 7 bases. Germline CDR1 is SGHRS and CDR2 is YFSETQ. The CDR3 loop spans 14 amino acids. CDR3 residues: CASSLGDRDYEQYF. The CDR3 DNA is TGTGCCAGCAGCCTAGGTGACAGGGACTACGAGCAGTACTTC.

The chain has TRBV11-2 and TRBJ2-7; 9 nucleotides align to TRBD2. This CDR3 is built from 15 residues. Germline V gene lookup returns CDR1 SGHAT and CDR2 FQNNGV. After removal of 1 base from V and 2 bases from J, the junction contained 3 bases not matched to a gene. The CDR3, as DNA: TGTGCCAGCAGCTTAGGAGGGACTAGCACCTACGAGCAGTACTTC. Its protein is CASSLGGTSTYEQYF.

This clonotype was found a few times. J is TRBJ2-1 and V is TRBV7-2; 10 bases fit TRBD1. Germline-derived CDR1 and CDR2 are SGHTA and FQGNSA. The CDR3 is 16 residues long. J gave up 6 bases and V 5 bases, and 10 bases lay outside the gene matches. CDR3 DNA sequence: TGTGCCAGCAGCCCACCGGGACAGGGGTGGGCCAATGAGCAGTTCTTC. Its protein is CASSPPGQGWANEQFF.

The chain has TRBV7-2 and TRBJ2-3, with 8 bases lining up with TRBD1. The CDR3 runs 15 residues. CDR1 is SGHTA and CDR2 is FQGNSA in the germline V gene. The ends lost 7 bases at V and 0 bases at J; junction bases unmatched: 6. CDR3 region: CASKGDRTSTDTQYF. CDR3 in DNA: TGTGCCAGCAAAGGGGACAGGACTAGCACAGATACGCAGTATTTT.

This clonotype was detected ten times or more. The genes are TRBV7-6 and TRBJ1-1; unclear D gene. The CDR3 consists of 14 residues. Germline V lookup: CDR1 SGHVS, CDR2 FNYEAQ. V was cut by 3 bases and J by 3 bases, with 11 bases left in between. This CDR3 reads CASSLAVRDTEAFF. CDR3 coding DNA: TGTGCCAGCAGCTTGGCTGTACGCGACACTGAAGCTTTCTTT. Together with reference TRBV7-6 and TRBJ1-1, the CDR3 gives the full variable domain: GAGVSQSPRYKVTKRGQDVALRCDPISGHVSLYWYRQALGQGPEFLTYFNYEAQQDKSGLPNDRFSAERPEGSISTLTIQRTEQRDSAMYRCASSLAVRDTEAFFGQGTRLTVV.

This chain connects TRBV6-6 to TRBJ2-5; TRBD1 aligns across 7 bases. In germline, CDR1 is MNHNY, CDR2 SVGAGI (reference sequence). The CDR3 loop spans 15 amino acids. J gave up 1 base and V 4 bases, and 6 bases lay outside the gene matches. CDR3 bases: TGTGCCAGCAGTTCTCCTGGGGACAGCCAAGAGACCCAGTACTTC. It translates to CASSSPGDSQETQYF.

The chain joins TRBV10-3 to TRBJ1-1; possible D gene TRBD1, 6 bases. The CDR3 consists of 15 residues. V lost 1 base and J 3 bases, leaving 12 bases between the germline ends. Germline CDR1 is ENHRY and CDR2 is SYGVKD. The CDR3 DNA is TGTGCCATCAGTGAGTTATACAAGGGGGACACTGAAGCTTTCTTT. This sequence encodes CAISELYKGDTEAFF.